The entry below gives a single T cell receptor beta chain sequence along with its context. Its antigen is still unknown. This CDR3 has 15 amino acids. From germline, CDR1 is MNHEY and CDR2 SMNVEV (reference sequence). Trimming took off 4 bases at V and 5 bases at J, with 17 bases between the two ends. Template switching added a universal primer site; cDNA carried unique molecular identifiers. In TCRdb, the 5' RACE reads were re-called with MiXCR into one record per CDR3 protein. The sample shows 650,000 to 750,000 distinct CDR3 sequences, less than 25% of them seen only once. This entry belongs to a study of identical twins. Study-level findings and limits: Reduced insertions were recorded for abundant cord blood beta clonotypes, with no such pattern in memory repertoires. Invariant cells of the MAIT and iNKT types might have partly distorted the zero-insertion analyses.

This sample was shared with a second study, whose subject was T cells expressing NK-cell markers. Per that study: One of eight sequenced donors was HCMV-seronegative; the other seven were seropositive.

Sequences were obtained from PBMCs. This chain joins TRBV27 and TRBJ2-5; D is perhaps TRBD1 (6 bases). This sequence was found in a woman under 30 in good health. The CDR3 nucleotides are TGTGCCAGCAGTTCGTCACAGGGCTCGGGGGAGACCCAGTACTTC. Translated, it gives CASSSSQGSGETQYF.